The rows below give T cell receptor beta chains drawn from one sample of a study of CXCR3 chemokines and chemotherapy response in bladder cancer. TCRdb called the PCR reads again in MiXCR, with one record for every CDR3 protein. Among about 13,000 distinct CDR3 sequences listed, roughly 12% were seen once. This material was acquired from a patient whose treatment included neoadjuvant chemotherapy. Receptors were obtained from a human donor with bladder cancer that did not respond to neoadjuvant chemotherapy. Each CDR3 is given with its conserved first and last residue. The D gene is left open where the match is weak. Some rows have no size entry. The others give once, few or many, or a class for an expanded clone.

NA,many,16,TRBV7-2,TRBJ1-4,TGTGCCAGCACCCCCGGTTGGGGGGCGGCTAATGAAAAACTGTTTTTT,CASTPGWGAANEKLFF
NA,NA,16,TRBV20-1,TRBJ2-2,TGCAGTGCTAGAGATCTCAACCTGGGAAACACCGGGGAGCTGTTTTTT,CSARDLNLGNTGELFF
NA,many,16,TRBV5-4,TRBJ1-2,TGTGCCAGCAGCTTGGAGGTTGGCAGCCCGAACTATGGCTACACCTTC,CASSLEVGSPNYGYTF
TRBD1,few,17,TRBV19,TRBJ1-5,TGTGCCAGTAGTCCCGGGGACAGGGGTTATAGCAATCAGCCCCAGCATTTT,CASSPGDRGYSNQPQHF
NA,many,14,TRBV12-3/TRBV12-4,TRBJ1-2,TGTGCCAGCAGCCAACAGGGCGATTACTATGGCTACACCTTC,CASSQQGDYYGYTF
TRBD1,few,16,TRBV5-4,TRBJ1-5,TGTGCCAGCAGCTTGCAGGGGGGAGGGGTCAATCAGCCCCAGCATTTT,CASSLQGGGVNQPQHF
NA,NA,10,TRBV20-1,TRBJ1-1,TGCAGTGCTGGATGGTTGGAGGCTTTCTTT,CSAGWLEAFF
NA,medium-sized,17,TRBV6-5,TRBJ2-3,TGTGCCAGCAGTTACTCGGAGGGGGGCTTCGGGACAGATACGCAGTATTTT,CASSYSEGGFGTDTQYF
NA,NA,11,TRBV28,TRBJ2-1,TGTGCCAGCAGTTTACGAGAGGTGCAGTTCTTC,CASSLREVQFF
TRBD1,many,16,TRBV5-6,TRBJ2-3,TGTGCCAGCAGCTTCAAGCCGGGACAGGGGTCAGATACGCAGTATTTT,CASSFKPGQGSDTQYF
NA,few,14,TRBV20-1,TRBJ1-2,TGCAGTGCTGGGGGGACGGCCCAACACTATGGCTACACCTTC,CSAGGTAQHYGYTF
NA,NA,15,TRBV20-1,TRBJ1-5,TGCAGTGCTAGAGATCGTCGTAAGGTCAATCAGCCCCAGCATTTT,CSARDRRKVNQPQHF
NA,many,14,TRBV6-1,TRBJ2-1,TGTGCCAGCAGTGCTGGCCCTGGTCCCAATGAGCAGTTCTTC,CASSAGPGPNEQFF
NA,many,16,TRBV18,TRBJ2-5,TGTGCCAGCTCACCACCCGGACTCCCCGATTTAGAGACCCAGTACTTC,CASSPPGLPDLETQYF
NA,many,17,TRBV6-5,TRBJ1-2,TGTGCCAGCAGTCTACTAGGAGGGGCTCTAGCTAACTATGGCTACACCTTC,CASSLLGGALANYGYTF
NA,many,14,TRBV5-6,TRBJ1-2,TGTGCCAGCAGCTTGTCCGCAGGCGTCAGGGGCTACACCTTC,CASSLSAGVRGYTF
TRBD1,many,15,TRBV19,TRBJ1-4,TGTGCCAGTAGTATTTGGAGGACAGGTGAAGAAAAACTGTTTTTT,CASSIWRTGEEKLFF
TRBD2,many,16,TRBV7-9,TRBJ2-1,TGTGCCAGCAGCCACCCCGGGACTAGCGGCGGGAATGAGCAGTTCTTC,CASSHPGTSGGNEQFF
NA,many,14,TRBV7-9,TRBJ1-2,TGTGCCAGCAGCTTAGACGGGGCACGCAATGGCTACACCTTC,CASSLDGARNGYTF
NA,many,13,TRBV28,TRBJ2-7,TGTGCCAGCAGTATCCCGGGACATTGGGAGCAGTACTTC,CASSIPGHWEQYF
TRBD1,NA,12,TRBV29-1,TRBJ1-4,TGCAGCGTGACAGGGGGGGAGGAAAAACTGTTTTTT,CSVTGGEEKLFF
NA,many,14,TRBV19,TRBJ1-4,TGTGCCAGTAGTCGGAGAGCAACTAATGAAAAACTGTTTTTT,CASSRRATNEKLFF
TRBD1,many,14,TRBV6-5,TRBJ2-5,TGTGCCAGCAGGCCGGGACAGAAGGAAGAGACCCAGTACTTC,CASRPGQKEETQYF
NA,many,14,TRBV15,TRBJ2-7,TGTGCCACCAGCAGAGATATCGGATCCTACGAGCAGTACTTC,CATSRDIGSYEQYF
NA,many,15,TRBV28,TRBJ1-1,TGTGCCAGCATTGTGGGGGGCCTCGATGACGCTGAAGCTTTCTTT,CASIVGGLDDAEAFF
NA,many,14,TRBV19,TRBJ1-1,TGTGCCAGTAGTATTAACAGAGGAAACACTGAAGCTTTCTTT,CASSINRGNTEAFF
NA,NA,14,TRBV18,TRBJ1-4,TGTGCCAGCTCACCAGCCCCGCGGCGTGAAAAACTGTTTTTT,CASSPAPRREKLFF
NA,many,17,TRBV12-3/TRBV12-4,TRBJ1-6,TGTGCCAGCAGTTCGGGGGAGGGGGGATCCTATAATTCACCCCTCCACTTT,CASSSGEGGSYNSPLHF
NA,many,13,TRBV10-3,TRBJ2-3,TGTGCCATCAGTGTGGGTGACAGAGATACGCAGTATTTT,CAISVGDRDTQYF
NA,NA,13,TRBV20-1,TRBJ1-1,TGCAGTGTAAGTCGTCCAGCACCAACTGAAGCTTTCTTT,CSVSRPAPTEAFF
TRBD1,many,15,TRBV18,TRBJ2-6,TGTGCCAGCTCACCCGACAGGGCTGGGGCCAACGTCCTGACTTTC,CASSPDRAGANVLTF
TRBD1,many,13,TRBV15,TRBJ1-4,TGTGCCACCAGCGGCAGGGGGCACGAAAAACTGTTTTTT,CATSGRGHEKLFF
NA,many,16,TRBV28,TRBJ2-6,TGTGCCAGCAGTTTATACGGGGACTCTGGGGCCAACGTCCTGACTTTC,CASSLYGDSGANVLTF
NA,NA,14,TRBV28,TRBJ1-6,TGTGCCAGCAACATCTTAGCGGAGGGCTCACCCCTCCACTTT,CASNILAEGSPLHF
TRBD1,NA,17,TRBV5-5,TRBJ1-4,TGTGCCAGCAGCTCGCGGGACAGGGATTTGCGGGGCGAAAAACTGTTTTTT,CASSSRDRDLRGEKLFF